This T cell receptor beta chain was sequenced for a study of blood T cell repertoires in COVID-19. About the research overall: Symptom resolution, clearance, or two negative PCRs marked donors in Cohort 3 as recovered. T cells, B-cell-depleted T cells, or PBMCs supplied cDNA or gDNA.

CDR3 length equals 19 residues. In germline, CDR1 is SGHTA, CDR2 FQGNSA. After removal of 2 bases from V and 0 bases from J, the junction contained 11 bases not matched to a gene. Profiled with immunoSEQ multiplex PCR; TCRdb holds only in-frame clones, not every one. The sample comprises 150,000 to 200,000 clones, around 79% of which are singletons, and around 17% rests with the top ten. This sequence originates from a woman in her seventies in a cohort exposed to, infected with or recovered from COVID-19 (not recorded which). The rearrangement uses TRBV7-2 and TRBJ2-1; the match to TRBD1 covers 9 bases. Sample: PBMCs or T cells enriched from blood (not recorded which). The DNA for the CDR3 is TGTGCCAGCAGCTTACAGGACAGGGGCTGGGTCAGCTCCTACAATGAGCAGTTCTTC. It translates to CASSLQDRGWVSSYNEQFF.